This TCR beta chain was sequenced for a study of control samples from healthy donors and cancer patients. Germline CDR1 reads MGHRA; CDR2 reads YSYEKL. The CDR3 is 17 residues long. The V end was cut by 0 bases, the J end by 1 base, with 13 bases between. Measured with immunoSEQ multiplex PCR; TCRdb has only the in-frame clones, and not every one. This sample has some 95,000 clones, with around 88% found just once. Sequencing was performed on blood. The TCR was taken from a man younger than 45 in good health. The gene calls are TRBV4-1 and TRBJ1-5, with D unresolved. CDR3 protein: CASSQEHPGLSNQPQHF. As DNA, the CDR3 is TGCGCCAGCAGCCAAGAACATCCGGGCCTCAGCAATCAGCCCCAGCATTTT.